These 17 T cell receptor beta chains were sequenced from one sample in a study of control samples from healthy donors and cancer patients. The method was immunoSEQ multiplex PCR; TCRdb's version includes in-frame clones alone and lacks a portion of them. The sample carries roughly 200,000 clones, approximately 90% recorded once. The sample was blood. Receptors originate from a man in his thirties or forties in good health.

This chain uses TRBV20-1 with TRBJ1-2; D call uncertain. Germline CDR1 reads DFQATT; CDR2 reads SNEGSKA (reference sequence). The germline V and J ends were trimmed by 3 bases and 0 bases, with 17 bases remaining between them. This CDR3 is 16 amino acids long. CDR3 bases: TGCAGTGCTAGTGCGGCCTCTCTAGGGCCTAACTATGGCTACACCTTC. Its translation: CSASAASLGPNYGYTF.

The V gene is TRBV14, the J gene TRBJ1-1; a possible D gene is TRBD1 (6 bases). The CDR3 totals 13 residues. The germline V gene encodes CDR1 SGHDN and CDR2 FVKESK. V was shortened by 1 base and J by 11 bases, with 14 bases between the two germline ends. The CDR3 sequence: CASSQVREGGAFF. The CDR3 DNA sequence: TGTGCCAGCAGCCAAGTCCGTGAGGGGGGGGCTTTCTTT.

The CDR3 sequence is CASSYSGTGVGTEAFF. Here the CDR3 DNA reads TGTGCCAGCAGTTACTCCGGGACAGGGGTAGGCACTGAAGCTTTCTTT. The chain employs TRBV6-6 and TRBJ1-1, with TRBD1 matching over 10 bases. This CDR3 is 16 amino acids long. V trimming: 0 bases; J trimming: 4 bases; junction bases outside the gene matches: 5. CDR1 is MNHNY and CDR2 is SVGAGI in the germline V gene (reference sequence).

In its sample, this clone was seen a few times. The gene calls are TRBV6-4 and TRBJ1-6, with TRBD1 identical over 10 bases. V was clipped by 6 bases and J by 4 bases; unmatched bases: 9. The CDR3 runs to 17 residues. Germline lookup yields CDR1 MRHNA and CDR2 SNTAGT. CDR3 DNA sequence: TGTGCCAGCAGCAACGGGACAGGGGTTGGGTATAATTCACCCCTCCACTTT. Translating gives CASSNGTGVGYNSPLHF.

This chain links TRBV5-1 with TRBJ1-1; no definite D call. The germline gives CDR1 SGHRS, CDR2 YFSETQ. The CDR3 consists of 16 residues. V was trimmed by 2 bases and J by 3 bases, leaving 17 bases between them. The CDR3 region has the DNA TGCGCCAGCAGCTTTACTTTACCTCGGGAGGACACTGAAGCTTTCTTT. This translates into CASSFTLPREDTEAFF.

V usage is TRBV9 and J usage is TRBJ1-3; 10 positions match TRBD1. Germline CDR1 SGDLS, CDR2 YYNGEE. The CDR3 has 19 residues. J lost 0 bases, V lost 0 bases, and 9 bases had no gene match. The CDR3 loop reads CASSVARGQGTPSGNTIYF. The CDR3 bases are TGTGCCAGCAGCGTAGCTCGGGGACAGGGGACACCCTCTGGAAACACCATATATTTT.

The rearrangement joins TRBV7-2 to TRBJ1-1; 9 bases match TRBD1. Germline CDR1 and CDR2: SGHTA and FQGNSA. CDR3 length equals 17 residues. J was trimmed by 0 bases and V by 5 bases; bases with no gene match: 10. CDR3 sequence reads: CASSRSRDRALNTEAFF. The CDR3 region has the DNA TGTGCCAGCAGCCGGTCCCGGGACAGGGCTTTGAACACTGAAGCTTTCTTT.

CDR3 sequence (DNA): TGTGCCAGCAGTCCGGGACAGGGGGCAAACTACGAGCAGTACTTC. It translates to CASSPGQGANYEQYF. V gene TRBV6-5 combines with J gene TRBJ2-7; 12 nucleotides line up with TRBD1. Per the germline V gene, CDR1 is MNHEY and CDR2 is SVGAGI. The CDR3 runs to 15 residues. Unmatched junction bases numbered 5, after V lost 5 bases and J lost 3 bases.

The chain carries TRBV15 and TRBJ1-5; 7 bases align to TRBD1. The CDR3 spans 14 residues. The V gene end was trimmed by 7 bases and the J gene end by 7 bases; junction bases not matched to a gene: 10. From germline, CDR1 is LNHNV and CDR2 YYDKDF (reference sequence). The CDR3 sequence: CATNTGEGGQPQHF. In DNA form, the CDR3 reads TGTGCCACCAACACAGGGGAGGGCGGACAGCCCCAGCATTTT.

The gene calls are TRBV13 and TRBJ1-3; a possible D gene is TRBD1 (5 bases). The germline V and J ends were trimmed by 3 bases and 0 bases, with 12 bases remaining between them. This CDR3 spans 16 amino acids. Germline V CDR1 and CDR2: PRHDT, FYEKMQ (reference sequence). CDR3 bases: TGTGCCAGCAGCTTGTCTGCAGGGAGCTCTGGAAACACCATATATTTT. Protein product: CASSLSAGSSGNTIYF. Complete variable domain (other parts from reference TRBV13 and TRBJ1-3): AAGVIQSPRHLIKEKRETATLKCYPIPRHDTVYWYQQGPGQDPQFLISFYEKMQSDKGSIPDRFSAQQFSDYHSELNMSSLELGDSALYFCASSLSAGSSGNTIYFGEGSWLTVV.

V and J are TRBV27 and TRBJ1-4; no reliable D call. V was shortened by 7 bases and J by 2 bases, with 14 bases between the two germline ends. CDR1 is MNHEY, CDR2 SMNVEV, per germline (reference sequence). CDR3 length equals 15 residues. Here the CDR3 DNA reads TGTGCCAGCAAAGCTAAGGCATTGACTAATGAAAAACTGTTTTTT. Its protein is CASKAKALTNEKLFF.

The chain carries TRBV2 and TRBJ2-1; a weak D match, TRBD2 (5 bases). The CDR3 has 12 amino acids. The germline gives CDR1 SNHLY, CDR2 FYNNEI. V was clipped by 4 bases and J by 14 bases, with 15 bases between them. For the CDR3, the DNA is TGTGCCAGCAGTGGAGCTAGTGAGGGTGAGTTCTTC. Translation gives CASSGASEGEFF.

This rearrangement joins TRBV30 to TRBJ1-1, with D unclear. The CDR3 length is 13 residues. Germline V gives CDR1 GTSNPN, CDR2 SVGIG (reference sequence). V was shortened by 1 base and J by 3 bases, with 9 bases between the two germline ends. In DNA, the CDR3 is TGTGCCTGGAGTGGTACATCGCACACTGAAGCTTTCTTT. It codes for CAWSGTSHTEAFF.

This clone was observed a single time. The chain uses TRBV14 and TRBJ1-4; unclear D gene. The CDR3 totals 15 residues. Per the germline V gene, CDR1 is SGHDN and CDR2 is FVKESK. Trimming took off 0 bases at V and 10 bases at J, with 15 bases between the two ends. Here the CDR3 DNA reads TGTGCCAGCAGCCAAGATCCCCGGGCCGGAGGAAAACTGTTTTTT. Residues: CASSQDPRAGGKLFF.

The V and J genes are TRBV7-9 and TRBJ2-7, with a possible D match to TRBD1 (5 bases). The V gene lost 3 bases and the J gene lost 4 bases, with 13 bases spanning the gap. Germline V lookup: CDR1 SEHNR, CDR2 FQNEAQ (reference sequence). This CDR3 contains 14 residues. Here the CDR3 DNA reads TGTGCCAGCAGCTTTTCCCCTCAGGGTTACGAGCAGTACTTC. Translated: CASSFSPQGYEQYF.

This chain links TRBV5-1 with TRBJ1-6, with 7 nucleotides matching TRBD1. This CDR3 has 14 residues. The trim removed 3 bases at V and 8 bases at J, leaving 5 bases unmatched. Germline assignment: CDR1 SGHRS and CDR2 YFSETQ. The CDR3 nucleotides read TGCGCCAGCAGCTCCTCAGGGGGTGATTCACCCCTCCACTTT. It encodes CASSSSGGDSPLHF.

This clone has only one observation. In DNA form, the CDR3 reads TGCGCCAGCAGCTTACTAGACAGGGCGGAATACAATGAGCAGTTCTTC. It yields the protein CASSLLDRAEYNEQFF. The chain links TRBV5-1 to TRBJ2-1; 7 nucleotides agree with TRBD1. The ends lost 2 bases at V and 4 bases at J; junction bases unmatched: 9. The CDR3 has 16 amino acids. The germline gives CDR1 SGHRS, CDR2 YFSETQ.